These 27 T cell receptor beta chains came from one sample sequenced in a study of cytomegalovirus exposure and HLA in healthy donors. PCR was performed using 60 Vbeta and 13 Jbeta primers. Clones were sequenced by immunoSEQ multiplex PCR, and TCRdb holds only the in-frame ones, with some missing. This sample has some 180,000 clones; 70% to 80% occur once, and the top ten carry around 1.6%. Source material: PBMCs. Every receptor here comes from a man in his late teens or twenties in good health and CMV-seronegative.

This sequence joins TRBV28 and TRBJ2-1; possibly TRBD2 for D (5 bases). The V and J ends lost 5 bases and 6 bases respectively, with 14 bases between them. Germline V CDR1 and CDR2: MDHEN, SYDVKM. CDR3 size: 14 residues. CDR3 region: CASSPSLAFNEQFF. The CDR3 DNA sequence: TGTGCCAGCAGTCCGTCGCTAGCATTCAATGAGCAGTTCTTC.

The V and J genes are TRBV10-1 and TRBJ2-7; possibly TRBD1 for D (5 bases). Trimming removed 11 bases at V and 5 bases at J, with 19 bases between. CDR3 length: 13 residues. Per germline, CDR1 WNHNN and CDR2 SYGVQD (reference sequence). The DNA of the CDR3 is TGCGCCTTCCCTCGGCGCAGGGCGAACGAGCAGTACTTC. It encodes CAFPRRRANEQYF.

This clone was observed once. CDR3 sequence: CASSLESGRGVYEQYF. The DNA for the CDR3 is TGTGCCAGCAGCTTGGAAAGCGGGAGAGGCGTCTACGAGCAGTACTTC. This chain joins TRBV5-4 and TRBJ2-7; 8 positions match TRBD2. Germline assignment: CDR1 SGHNT and CDR2 YYREEE (reference sequence). The V and J ends lost 0 bases and 3 bases, in that order; junction bases with no gene match: 8. This CDR3 contains 16 residues.

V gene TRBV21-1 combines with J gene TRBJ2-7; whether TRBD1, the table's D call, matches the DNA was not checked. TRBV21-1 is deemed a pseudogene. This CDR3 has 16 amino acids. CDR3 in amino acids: CASSLDEHRGTHEQYF. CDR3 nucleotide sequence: TGTGCCAGCAGCTTAGACGAGCACAGGGGCACACACGAGCAGTACTTC.

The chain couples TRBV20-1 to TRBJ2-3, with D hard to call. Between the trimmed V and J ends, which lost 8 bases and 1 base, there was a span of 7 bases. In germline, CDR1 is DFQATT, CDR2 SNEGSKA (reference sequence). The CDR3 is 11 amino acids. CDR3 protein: CSHTRTDTQYF. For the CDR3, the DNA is TGCAGTCACACCCGCACAGATACGCAGTATTTT.

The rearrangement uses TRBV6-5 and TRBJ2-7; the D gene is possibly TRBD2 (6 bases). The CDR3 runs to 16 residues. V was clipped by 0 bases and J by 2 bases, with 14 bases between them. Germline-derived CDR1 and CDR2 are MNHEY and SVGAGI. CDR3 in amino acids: CASSYSFAGRTYEQYF. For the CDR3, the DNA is TGTGCCAGCAGTTACTCGTTCGCGGGGCGCACCTACGAGCAGTACTTC.

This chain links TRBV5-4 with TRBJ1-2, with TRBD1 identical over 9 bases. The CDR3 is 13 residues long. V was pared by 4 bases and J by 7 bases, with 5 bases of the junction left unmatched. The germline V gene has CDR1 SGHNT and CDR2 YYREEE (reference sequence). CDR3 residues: CASSLGTGFGYTF. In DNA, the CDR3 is TGTGCCAGCAGCCTAGGGACAGGGTTTGGCTACACCTTC.

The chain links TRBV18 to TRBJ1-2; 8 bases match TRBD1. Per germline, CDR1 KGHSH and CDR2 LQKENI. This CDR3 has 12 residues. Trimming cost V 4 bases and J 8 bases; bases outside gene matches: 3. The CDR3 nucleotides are TGTGCCAGCTCACTAGACAGGGGAGGCTACACCTTC. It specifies CASSLDRGGYTF.

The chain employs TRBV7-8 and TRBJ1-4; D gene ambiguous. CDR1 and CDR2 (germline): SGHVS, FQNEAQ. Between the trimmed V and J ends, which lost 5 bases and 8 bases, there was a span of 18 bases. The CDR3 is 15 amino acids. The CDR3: CASSPSGSGVEKLFF. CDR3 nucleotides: TGTGCCAGCAGCCCCTCCGGGTCCGGGGTCGAAAAACTGTTTTTT.

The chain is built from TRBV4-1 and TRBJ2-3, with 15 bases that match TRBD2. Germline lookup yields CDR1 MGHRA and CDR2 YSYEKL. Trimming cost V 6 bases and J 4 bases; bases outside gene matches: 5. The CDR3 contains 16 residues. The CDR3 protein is CASSIGLAGGADTQYF. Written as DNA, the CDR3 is TGCGCCAGCAGTATAGGACTAGCGGGAGGGGCAGATACGCAGTATTTT.

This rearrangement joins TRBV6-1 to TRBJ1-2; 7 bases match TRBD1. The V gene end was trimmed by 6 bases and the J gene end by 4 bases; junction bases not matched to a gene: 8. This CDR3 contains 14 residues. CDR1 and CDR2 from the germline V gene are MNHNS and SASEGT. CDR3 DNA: TGTGCCAGCAGGCCCGGGACAGCAGGCTATGGCTACACCTTC. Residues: CASRPGTAGYGYTF.

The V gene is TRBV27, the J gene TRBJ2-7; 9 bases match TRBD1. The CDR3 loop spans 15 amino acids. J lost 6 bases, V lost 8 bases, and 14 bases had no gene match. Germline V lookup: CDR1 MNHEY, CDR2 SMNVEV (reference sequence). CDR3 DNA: TGTGCCAGCCATACGGGACAGGGAATTTCTCGCGAGCAGTACTTC. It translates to CASHTGQGISREQYF.

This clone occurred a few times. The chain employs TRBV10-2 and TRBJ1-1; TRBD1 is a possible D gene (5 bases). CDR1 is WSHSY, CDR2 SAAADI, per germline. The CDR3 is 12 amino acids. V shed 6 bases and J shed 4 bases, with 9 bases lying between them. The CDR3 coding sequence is TGCGCCAGCAGGACGGGGGTCACTGAAGCTTTCTTT. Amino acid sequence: CASRTGVTEAFF.

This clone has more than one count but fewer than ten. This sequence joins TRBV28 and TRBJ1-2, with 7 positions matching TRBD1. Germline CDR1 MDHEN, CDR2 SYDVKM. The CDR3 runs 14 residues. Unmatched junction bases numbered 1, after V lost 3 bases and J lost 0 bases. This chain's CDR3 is CASSFGTANYGYTF. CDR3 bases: TGTGCCAGCAGTTTTGGGACAGCTAACTATGGCTACACCTTC.

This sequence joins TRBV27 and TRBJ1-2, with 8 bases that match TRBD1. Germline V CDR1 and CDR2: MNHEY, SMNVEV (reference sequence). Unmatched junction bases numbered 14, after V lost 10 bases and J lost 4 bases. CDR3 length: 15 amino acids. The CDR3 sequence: CATALTQGAAYGYTF. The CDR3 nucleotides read TGTGCCACCGCACTCACCCAGGGGGCTGCCTATGGCTACACCTTC.

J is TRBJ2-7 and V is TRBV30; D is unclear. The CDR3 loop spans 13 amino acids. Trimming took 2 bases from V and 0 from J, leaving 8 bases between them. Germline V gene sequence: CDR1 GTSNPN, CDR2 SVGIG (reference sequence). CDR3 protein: CAWSIDRSYEQYF. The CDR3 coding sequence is TGTGCCTGGAGTATAGATCGCTCCTACGAGCAGTACTTC.

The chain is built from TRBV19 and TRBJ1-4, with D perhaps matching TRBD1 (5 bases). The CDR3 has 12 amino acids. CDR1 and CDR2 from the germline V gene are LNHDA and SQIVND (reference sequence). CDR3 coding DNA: TGTGCGTCGCAGCAGGGCGGTGAAAAACTGTTTTTT. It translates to CASQQGGEKLFF. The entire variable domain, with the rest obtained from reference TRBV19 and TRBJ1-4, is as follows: DGGITQSPKYLFRKEGQNVTLSCEQNLNHDAMYWYRQDPGQGLRLIYYSQIVNDFQKGDIAEGYSVSREKKESFPLTVTSAQKNPTAFYLCASQQGGEKLFFGSGTQLSVL.

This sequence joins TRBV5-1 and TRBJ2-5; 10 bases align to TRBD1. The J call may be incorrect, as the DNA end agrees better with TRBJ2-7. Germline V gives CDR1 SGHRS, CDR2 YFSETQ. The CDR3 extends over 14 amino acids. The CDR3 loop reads CASSLTGGKYEQYF. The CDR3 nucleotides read TGCGCCAGCAGCCTGACAGGGGGCAAGTACGAGCAGTACTTC.

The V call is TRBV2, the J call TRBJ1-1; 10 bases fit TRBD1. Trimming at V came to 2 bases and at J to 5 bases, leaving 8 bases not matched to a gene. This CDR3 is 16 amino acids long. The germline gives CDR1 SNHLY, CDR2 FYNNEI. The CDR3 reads CASSEPGGQGGTEAFF. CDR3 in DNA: TGTGCCAGCAGTGAACCGGGAGGACAGGGGGGTACTGAAGCTTTCTTT.

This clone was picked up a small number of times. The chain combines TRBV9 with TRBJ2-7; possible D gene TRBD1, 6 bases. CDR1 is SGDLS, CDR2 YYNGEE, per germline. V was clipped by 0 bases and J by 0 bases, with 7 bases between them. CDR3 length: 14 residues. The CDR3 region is CASSVDRDSYEQYF. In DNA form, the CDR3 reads TGTGCCAGCAGCGTAGACAGGGACTCCTACGAGCAGTACTTC.

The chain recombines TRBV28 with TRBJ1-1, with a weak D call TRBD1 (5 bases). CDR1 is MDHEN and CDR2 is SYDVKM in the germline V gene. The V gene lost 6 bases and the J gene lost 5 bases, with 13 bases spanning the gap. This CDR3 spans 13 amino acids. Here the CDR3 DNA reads TGTGCCAGCAGCCCCAGGGTAGGGACTGAAGCTTTCTTT. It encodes CASSPRVGTEAFF.

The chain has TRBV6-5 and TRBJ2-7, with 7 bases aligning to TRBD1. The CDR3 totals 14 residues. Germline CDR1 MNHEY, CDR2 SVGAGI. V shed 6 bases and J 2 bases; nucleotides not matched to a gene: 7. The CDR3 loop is CASSRTTGAYEQYF. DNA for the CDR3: TGTGCCAGCAGCCGCACTACAGGGGCCTACGAGCAGTACTTC.

The CDR3 reads CASSLGQGARDGNQPQHF. The CDR3 nucleotides read TGTGCCAGCAGCTTGGGACAGGGGGCGAGGGATGGCAATCAGCCCCAGCATTTT. The V and J genes are TRBV5-6 and TRBJ1-5, with 10 nucleotides matching TRBD1. The germline gives CDR1 SGHDT, CDR2 YYEEEE. V lost 0 bases and J lost 2; bases outside the gene matches: 8. The CDR3 consists of 18 residues.

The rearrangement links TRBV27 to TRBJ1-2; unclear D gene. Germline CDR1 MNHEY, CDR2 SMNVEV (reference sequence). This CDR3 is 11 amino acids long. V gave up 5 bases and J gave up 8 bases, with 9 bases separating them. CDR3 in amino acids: CASSNTEGYTF. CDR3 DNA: TGTGCCAGCAGTAACACAGAGGGCTACACCTTC.

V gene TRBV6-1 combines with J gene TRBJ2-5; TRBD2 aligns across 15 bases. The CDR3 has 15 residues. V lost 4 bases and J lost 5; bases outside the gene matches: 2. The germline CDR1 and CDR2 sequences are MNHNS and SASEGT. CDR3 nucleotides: TGTGCCAGCAGTGTGGGACTAGCGGGGGGCGAGACCCAGTACTTC. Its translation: CASSVGLAGGETQYF.

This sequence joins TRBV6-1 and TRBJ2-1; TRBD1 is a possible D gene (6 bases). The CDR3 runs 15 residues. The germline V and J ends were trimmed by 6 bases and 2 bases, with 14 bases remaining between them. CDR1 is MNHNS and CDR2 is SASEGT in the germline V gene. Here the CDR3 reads CASSPRAGAYNEQFF. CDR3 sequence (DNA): TGTGCCAGCAGCCCACGAGCAGGGGCCTACAATGAGCAGTTCTTC.

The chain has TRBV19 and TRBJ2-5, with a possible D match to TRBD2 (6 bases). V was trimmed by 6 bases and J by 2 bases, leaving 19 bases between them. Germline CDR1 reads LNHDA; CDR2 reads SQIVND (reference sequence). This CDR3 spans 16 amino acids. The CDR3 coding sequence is TGTGCCAGTAGCTCCCCCCCCCGACGGGGGCAAGAGACCCAGTACTTC. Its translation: CASSSPPRRGQETQYF.